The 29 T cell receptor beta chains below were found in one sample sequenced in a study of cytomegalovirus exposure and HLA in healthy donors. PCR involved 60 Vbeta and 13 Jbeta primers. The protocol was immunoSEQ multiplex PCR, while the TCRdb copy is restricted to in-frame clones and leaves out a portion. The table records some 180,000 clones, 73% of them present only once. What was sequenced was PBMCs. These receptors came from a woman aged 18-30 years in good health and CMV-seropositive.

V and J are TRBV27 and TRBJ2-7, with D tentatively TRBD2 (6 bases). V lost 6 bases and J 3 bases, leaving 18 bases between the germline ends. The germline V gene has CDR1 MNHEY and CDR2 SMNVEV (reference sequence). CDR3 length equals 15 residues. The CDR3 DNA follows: TGTGCCAGCAGCAAACGGTGGGGGGTCGTCTACGAGCAGTACTTC. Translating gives CASSKRWGVVYEQYF.

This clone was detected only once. This CDR3 reads CASSESSLANYGYTF. CDR3 nucleotides: TGTGCCAGCAGTGAGTCGAGCTTAGCTAACTATGGCTACACCTTC. This rearrangement joins TRBV25-1 to TRBJ1-2, with D hard to call. The length of the CDR3 is 15 residues. The V gene lost 3 bases and the J gene lost 0 bases, with 11 bases spanning the gap. The V gene's germline CDR1 is MGHDK and CDR2 SYGVNS.

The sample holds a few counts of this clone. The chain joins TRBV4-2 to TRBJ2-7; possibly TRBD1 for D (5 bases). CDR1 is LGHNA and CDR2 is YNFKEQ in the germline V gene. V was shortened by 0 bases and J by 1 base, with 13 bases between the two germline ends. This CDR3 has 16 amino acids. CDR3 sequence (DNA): TGTGCCAGCAGCCAAGAAAGGAAGGACACGTCCTACGAGCAGTACTTC. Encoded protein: CASSQERKDTSYEQYF.

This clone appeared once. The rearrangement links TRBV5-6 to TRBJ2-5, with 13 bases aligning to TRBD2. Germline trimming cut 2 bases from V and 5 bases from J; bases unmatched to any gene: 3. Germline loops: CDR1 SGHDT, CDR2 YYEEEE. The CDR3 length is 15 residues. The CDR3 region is CASSFILAGGETQYF. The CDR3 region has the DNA TGTGCCAGCAGCTTTATACTAGCGGGGGGGGAGACCCAGTACTTC.

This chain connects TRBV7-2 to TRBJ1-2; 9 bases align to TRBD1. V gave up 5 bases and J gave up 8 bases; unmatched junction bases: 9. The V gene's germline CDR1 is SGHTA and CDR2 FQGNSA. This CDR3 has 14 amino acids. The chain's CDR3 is CASSPKGQGSGYTF. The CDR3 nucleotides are TGTGCCAGCAGCCCCAAAGGACAGGGGTCGGGCTACACCTTC.

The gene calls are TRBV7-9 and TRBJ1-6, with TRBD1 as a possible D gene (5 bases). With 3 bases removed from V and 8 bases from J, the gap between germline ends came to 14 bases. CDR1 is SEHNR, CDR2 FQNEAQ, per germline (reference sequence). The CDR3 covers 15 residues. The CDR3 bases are TGTGCCAGCAGCTTTGGGGCAGCTTCTGATTCACCCCTCCACTTT. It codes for CASSFGAASDSPLHF.

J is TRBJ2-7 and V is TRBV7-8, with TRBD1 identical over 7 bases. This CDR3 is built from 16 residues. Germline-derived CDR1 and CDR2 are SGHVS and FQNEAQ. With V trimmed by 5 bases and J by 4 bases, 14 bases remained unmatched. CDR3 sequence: CASSPLTAGTAYEQYF. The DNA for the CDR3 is TGTGCCAGCAGCCCCCTGACGGCCGGGACAGCATACGAGCAGTACTTC. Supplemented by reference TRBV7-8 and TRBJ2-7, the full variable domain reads GAGVSQSPRYKVAKRGQDVALRCDPISGHVSLFWYQQALGQGPEFLTYFQNEAQLDKSGLPSDRFFAERPEGSVSTLKIQRTQQEDSAVYLCASSPLTAGTAYEQYFGPGTRLTVT.

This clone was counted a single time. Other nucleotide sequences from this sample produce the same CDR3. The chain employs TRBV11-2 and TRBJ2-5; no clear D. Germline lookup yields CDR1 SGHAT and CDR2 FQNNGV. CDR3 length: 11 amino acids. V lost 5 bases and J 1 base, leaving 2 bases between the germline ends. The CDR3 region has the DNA TGTGCCAGCAGCCTCCAAGAGACCCAGTACTTC. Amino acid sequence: CASSLQETQYF.

CDR3 loop: CASSSSGTGSYEQYF. CDR3 DNA: TGTGCCAGCAGCTCATCCGGGACAGGGTCCTACGAGCAGTACTTC. This rearrangement joins TRBV11-2 to TRBJ2-7; 9 bases match TRBD1. The V gene's germline CDR1 is SGHAT and CDR2 FQNNGV. The J segment lost 1 base and the V segment lost 4 bases, leaving 5 bases of the junction unmatched. This CDR3 has 15 amino acids.

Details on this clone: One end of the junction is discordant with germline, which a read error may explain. The CDR3 DNA sequence: TGTGCTAGCAGCTTATCGCCAGTGGGAAACACCATATATTTT. It translates to CASSLSPVGNTIYF. The chain has TRBV7-7 and TRBJ1-3; D unclear. The germline gives CDR1 SSHAT, CDR2 FNYEAQ (reference sequence). The CDR3 totals 14 residues.

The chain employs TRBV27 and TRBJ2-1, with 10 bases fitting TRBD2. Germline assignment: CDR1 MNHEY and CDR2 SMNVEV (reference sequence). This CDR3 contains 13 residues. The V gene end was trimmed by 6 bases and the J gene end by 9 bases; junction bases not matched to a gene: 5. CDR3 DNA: TGTGCCAGCAGGAAGCGGGGGGGCTCTGAGCAGTTCTTC. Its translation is CASRKRGGSEQFF.

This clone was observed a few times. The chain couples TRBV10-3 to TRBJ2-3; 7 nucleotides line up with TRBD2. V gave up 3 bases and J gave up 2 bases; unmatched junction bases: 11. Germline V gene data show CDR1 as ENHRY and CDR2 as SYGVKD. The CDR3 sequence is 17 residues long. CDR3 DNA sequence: TGTGCCATCAGTGACCCCAGGGAGGGCCCCACCACAGATACGCAGTATTTT. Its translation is CAISDPREGPTTDTQYF.

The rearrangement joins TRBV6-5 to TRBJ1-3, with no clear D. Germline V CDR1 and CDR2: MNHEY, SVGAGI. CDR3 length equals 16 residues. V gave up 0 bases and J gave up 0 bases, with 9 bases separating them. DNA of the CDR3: TGTGCCAGCAGTTACTCGCGGGGAATCTCTGGAAACACCATATATTTT. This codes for CASSYSRGISGNTIYF.

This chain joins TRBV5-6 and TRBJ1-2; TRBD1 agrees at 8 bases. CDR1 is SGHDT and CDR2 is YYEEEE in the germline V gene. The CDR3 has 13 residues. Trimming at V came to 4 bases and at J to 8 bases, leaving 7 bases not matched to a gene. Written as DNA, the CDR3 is TGTGCCAGCAGCCCTCGGACAGGGCGCGGCTACACCTTC. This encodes CASSPRTGRGYTF. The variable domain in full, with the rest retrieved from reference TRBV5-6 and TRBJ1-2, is DAGVTQSPTHLIKTRGQQVTLRCSPKSGHDTVSWYQQALGQGPQFIFQYYEEEERQRGNFPDRFSGHQFPNYSSELNVNALLLGDSALYLCASSPRTGRGYTFGSGTRLTVV.

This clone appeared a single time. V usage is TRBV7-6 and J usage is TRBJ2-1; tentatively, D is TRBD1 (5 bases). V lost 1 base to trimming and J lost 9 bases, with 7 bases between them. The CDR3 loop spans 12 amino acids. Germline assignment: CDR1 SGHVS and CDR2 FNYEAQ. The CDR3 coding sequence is TGTGCCAGCAGCTTAGGGGGCGGTGAGCAGTTCTTC. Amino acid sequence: CASSLGGGEQFF.

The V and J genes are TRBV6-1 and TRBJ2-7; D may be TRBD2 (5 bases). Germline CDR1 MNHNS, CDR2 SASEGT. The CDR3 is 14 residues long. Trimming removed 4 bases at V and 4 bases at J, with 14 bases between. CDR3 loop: CASSGTGESYEQYF. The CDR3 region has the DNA TGTGCCAGCAGTGGGACTGGAGAATCGTACGAGCAGTACTTC.

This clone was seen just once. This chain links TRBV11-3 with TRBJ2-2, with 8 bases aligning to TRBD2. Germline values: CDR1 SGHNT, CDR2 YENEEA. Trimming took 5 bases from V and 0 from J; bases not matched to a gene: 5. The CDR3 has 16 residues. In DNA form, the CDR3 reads TGTGCCAGCAGCAACCCGGGGGGGACGAACACCGGGGAGCTGTTTTTT. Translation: CASSNPGGTNTGELFF. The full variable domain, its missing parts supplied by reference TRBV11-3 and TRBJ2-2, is EAGVVQSPRYKIIEKKQPVAFWCNPISGHNTLYWYLQNLGQGPELLIRYENEEAVDDSQLPKDRFSAERLKGVDSTLKIQPAELGDSAVYLCASSNPGGTNTGELFFGEGSRLTVL.

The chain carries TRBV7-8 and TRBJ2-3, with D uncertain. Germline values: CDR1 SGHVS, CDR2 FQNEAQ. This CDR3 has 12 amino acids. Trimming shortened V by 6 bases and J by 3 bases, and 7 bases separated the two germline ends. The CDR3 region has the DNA TGTGCCAGCAGTTCATCAACAGATACGCAGTATTTT. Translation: CASSSSTDTQYF.

CDR3 DNA sequence: TGTGCCAGCAGCACCTCCGGGACAGGGAACTATGGCTACACCTTC. Protein: CASSTSGTGNYGYTF. This chain connects TRBV5-4 to TRBJ1-2; TRBD1 aligns across 9 bases. The germline V gene encodes CDR1 SGHNT and CDR2 YYREEE (reference sequence). Germline trimming cut 4 bases from V and 2 bases from J; bases unmatched to any gene: 6. This CDR3 spans 15 amino acids.

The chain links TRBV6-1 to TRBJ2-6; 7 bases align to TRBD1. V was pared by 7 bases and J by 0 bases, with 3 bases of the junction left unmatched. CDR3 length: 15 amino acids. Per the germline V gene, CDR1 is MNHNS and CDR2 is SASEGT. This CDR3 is CASKTGLSGANVLTF. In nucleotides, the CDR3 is TGTGCCAGCAAGACAGGGCTCTCTGGGGCCAACGTCCTGACTTTC.

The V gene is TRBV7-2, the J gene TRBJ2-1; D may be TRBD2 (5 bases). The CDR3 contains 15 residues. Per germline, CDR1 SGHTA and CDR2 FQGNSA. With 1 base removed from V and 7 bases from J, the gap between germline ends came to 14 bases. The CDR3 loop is CASSLGLADSNEQFF. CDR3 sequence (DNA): TGTGCCAGCAGCTTAGGGCTAGCTGACTCTAATGAGCAGTTCTTC. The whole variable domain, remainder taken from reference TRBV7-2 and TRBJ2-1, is GAGVSQSPSNKVTEKGKDVELRCDPISGHTALYWYRQSLGQGLEFLIYFQGNSAPDKSGLPSDRFSAERTGGSVSTLTIQRTQQEDSAVYLCASSLGLADSNEQFFGPGTRLTVL.

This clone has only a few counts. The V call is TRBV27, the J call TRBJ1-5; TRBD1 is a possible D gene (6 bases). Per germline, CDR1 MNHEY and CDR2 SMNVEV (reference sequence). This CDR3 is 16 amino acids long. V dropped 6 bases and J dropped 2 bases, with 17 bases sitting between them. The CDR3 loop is CASSPGDGLGNQPQHF. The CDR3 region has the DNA TGTGCCAGCAGCCCAGGGGATGGATTAGGCAATCAGCCCCAGCATTTT.

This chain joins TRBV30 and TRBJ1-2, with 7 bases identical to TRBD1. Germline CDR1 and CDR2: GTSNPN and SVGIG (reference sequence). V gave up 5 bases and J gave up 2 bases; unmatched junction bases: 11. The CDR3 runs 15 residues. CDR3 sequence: CAWRDDRDENYGYTF. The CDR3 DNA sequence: TGTGCCTGGCGCGACGACAGGGACGAAAACTATGGCTACACCTTC.

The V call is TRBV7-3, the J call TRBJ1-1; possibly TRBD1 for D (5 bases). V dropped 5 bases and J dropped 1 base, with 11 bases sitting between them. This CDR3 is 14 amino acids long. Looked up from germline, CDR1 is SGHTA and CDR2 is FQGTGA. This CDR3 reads CASSPDTTNTEAFF. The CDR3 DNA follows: TGTGCCAGCAGCCCGGACACCACGAACACTGAAGCTTTCTTT.

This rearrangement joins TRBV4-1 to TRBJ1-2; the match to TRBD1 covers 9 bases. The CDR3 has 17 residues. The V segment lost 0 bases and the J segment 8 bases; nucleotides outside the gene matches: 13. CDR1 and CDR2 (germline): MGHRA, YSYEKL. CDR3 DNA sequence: TGCGCCAGCAGCCAAGATCGTATCCCGGACAGGGGATACGGCTACACCTTC. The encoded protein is CASSQDRIPDRGYGYTF.

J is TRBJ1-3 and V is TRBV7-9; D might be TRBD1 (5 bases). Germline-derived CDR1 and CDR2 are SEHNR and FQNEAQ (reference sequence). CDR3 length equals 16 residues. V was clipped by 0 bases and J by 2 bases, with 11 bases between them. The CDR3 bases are TGTGCCAGCAGCTTAGCGCTGGGGGGAGCTGGAAACACCATATATTTT. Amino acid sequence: CASSLALGGAGNTIYF. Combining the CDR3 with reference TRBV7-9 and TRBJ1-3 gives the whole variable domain DTGVSQNPRHKITKRGQNVTFRCDPISEHNRLYWYRQTLGQGPEFLTYFQNEAQLEKSRLLSDRFSAERPKGSFSTLEIQRTEQGDSAMYLCASSLALGGAGNTIYFGEGSWLTVV.

The CDR3 loop reads CASSIETADTQYF. The CDR3 region has the DNA TGTGCCAGTAGTATAGAAACGGCAGATACGCAGTATTTT. This chain connects TRBV19 to TRBJ2-3; D gene ambiguous. V was shortened by 0 bases and J by 4 bases, with 5 bases between the two germline ends. Per germline, CDR1 LNHDA and CDR2 SQIVND (reference sequence). This CDR3 contains 13 residues.

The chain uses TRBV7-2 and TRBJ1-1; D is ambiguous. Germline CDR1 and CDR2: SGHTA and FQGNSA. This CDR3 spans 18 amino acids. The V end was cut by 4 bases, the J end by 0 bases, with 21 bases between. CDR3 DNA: TGTGCCAGCAGCTCCTCCCCTTCGGGATGGAACATGAACACTGAAGCTTTCTTT. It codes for CASSSSPSGWNMNTEAFF.

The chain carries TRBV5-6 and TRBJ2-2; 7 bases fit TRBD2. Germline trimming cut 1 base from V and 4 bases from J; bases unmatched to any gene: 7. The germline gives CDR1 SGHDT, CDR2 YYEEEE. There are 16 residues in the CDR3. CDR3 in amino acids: CASSLYSGAATGELFF. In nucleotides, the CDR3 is TGTGCCAGCAGCTTGTACAGCGGGGCCGCCACCGGGGAGCTGTTTTTT.